This TCR beta chain was documented in a study of blood T cell repertoires in COVID-19. Overall study: Sources were T cells, B-cell-depleted T cells, or PBMCs; the material itself was cDNA or gDNA.

Germline CDR1 reads SGHTA; CDR2 reads FQGNSA. This CDR3 spans 13 amino acids. Trimming left V 1 base short and J 4 bases short, with 7 bases between. In the original processing: By means of reference gene primer amplification, nucleated cell counts were estimated. Assay used: immunoSEQ multiplex PCR; TCRdb lists only in-frame clones, some missing. That table furnishes V, J and clone size, whereas the DNA furnished D and trimming. Of about 150,000 clones in the sample, 80% to 90% were seen once. The specimen was peripheral blood. This chain joins TRBV7-2 and TRBJ1-1; D ambiguous. The TCR sequence derives from a man aged 70-80 years with acute or convalescent COVID-19. Here the CDR3 DNA reads TGTGCCAGCAGCTTAGATTCTATCACTGAAGCTTTCTTT. As protein: CASSLDSITEAFF.